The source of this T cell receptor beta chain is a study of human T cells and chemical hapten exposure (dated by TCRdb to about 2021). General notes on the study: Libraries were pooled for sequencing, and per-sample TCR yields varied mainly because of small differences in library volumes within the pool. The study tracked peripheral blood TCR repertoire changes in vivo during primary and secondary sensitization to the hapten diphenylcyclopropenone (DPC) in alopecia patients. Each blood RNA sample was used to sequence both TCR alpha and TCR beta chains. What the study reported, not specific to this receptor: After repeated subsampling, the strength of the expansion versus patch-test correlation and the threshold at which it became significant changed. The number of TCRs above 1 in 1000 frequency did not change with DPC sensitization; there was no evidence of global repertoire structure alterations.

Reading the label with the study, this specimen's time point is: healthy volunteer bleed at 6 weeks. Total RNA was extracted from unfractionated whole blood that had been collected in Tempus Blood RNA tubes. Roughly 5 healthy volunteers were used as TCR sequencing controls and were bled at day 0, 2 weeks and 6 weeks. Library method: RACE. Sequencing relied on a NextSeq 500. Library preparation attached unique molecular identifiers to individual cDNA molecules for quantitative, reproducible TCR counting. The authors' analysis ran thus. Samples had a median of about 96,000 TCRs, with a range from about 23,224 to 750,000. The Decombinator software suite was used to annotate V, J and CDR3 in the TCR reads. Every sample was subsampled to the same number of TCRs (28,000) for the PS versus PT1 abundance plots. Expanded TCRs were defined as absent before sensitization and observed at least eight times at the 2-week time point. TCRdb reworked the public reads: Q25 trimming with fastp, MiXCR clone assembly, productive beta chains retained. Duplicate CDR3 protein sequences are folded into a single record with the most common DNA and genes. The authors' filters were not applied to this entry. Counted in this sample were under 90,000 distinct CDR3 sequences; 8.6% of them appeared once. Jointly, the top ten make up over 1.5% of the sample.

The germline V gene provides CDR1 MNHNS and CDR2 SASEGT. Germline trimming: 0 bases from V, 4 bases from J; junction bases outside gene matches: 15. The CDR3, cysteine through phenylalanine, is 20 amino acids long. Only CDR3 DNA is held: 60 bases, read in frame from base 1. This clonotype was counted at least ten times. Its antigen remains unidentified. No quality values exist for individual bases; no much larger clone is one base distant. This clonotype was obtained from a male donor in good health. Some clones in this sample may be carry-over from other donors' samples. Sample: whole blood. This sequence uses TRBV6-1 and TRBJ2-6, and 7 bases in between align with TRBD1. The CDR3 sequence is CASSEAGTARHISGANVLTF. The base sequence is TGTGCCAGCAGTGAAGCGGGGACAGCAAGGCACATCTCCGGGGCCAACGTCCTGACTTTC.